This T cell receptor (beta chain) was captured by sequencing in a study of CD8+CD57+ T cells in acquired aplastic anemia. V gave up 4 bases and J gave up 1 base, with 8 bases separating them. Germline lookup yields CDR1 MGHDK and CDR2 SYGVNS. This CDR3 contains 14 residues. Previously, flow cytometry had revealed CD8+CD57+ cell expansion in the patients chosen for sequencing. Genomic DNA constituted the template upon which TCR beta VDJ and CDR3 profiling was performed. TCRdb processed the reads anew with MiXCR; each CDR3 protein has one entry. Of a few hundred thousand distinct CDR3 sequences in the sample, 70% to 85% were seen once.

Sequences were obtained from sorted CD4+, CD8+, or CD8+CD57+ T cells (not recorded which) from PBMCs. V is TRBV25-1 and J is TRBJ1-5; D not resolved. This receptor was obtained from a human donor with aplastic anemia. CDR3 sequence reads: CASSGGASNQPQHF. The CDR3 DNA sequence: TGTGCCAGCAGTGGAGGTGCCAGCAATCAGCCCCAGCATTTT.